The T cell receptor (beta chain) described here comes from a study of cytomegalovirus exposure and HLA in healthy donors. On the study more broadly: A previous analysis identified approximately 110 million unique TCR beta sequences derived from some 200 million T cells. Early released data had around 79 million unique TCRs, all coming from HLA-typed donors. Broader study findings: A later analysis linked a missense variant in DCLRE1C to the trimming of TCR beta V and J genes. Prior analysis indicated that the majority of TCR beta V segments exhibited productivity approximately 87% or approximately 30% of the time.

Worth noting for this clone: As yet, its antigen is unknown.

Primers included in the PCR were 60 Vbeta and 13 Jbeta primers. Sequencing used immunoSEQ multiplex PCR; TCRdb keeps in-frame clones, though not all of them. The table has some 170,000 clones, about three quarters seen once. The CDR3 contains 16 residues. Unmatched junction bases numbered 7, after V lost 6 bases and J lost 2 bases. Germline-derived CDR1 and CDR2 are SNHLY and FYNNEI. The specimen sequenced was PBMCs. This chain links TRBV2 with TRBJ2-2, with 9 bases fitting TRBD1. This TCR came from a man aged 35 to 55 in good health and CMV-seropositive. The CDR3 DNA sequence: TGTGCCAGCAGCGATAACAGGGGGCAAAACACCGGGGAGCTGTTTTTT. Residues: CASSDNRGQNTGELFF.